This is a list of T cell receptor beta chains from one sample in a study of T cell responses to AZD1222 COVID-19 vaccine. Libraries were prepared by immunoSEQ multiplex PCR; TCRdb keeps only in-frame clonotypes and omits some of them. The sample holds roughly 180,000 clones; roughly nine tenths are singletons and the top ten take approximately 2.8%. Sequencing used peripheral blood, obtained on day 0 of AZD1222 vaccination. The receptors were gathered from an adult in good health. Each CDR3 is given with its conserved first and last residue. The D gene is left open where the match is weak. Part of the rows lack a size; the others show once, few, many or a class for expanded clones.

V gene	D gene	clone size	J gene	CDR3 protein	CDR3 DNA
TRBV6-5	-	-	TRBJ1-3	CASSWTAQGNTIYF	TGTGCCAGCAGTTGGACAGCACAAGGAAACACCATATATTTT
TRBV4-1	TRBD2	-	TRBJ2-3	CASSSSGGFTDTQYF	TGCGCCAGCAGCTCTAGCGGGGGATTCACAGATACGCAGTATTTT
TRBV7-6	TRBD1	-	TRBJ2-7	CASSFGTGAYEQYF	TGTGCCAGCAGCTTCGGGACAGGAGCCTACGAGCAGTACTTC
TRBV14	-	-	TRBJ1-4	CASSSSRSTNEKLFF	TGTGCCAGCAGCTCATCTCGCTCGACTAATGAAAAACTGTTTTTT
TRBV18	-	-	TRBJ1-2	CASSPLGEVGYGYTF	TGTGCCAGCTCACCACTTGGCGAGGTTGGGTATGGCTACACCTTC
TRBV6-4	TRBD1	-	TRBJ2-1	CASSDSGTGSYNEQFF	TGTGCCAGCAGTGACTCGGGGACAGGATCCTACAATGAGCAGTTCTTC
TRBV3-1/TRBV3-2	-	-	TRBJ2-2	CASSSRGITGELFF	TGTGCCAGCAGTTCTCGGGGGATCACCGGGGAGCTGTTTTTT
TRBV10-3	TRBD2	-	TRBJ2-1	CATSGTSGGASNEQFF	TGTGCCACCTCCGGGACTAGCGGGGGGGCCTCCAATGAGCAGTTCTTC
TRBV4-2	-	-	TRBJ1-2	CASSQGAGPSYGYTF	TGTGCCAGCAGCCAAGGGGCGGGGCCGTCGTATGGCTACACCTTC
TRBV6-5	TRBD1	-	TRBJ1-1	CATLNRGKAFF	TGTGCCACCTTGAACAGGGGGAAAGCTTTCTTT
TRBV7-2	TRBD1	once	TRBJ1-5	CASSSGQGKQPQHF	TGTGCCAGCAGCTCAGGACAGGGGAAACAGCCCCAGCATTTT
TRBV27	TRBD2	-	TRBJ2-5	CASSGGGPGGSQETQYF	TGTGCCAGCAGTGGCGGGGGGCCGGGGGGGTCCCAAGAGACCCAGTACTTC
TRBV11-2	-	few	TRBJ1-1	CASSLRSWGAGVTEAFF	TGTGCCAGCAGCTTAAGAAGTTGGGGGGCGGGTGTCACTGAAGCTTTCTTT
TRBV21-1	-	-	TRBJ2-7	CASSKIAHEQYF	TGTGCCAGCAGCAAAATTGCCCACGAGCAGTACTTC
TRBV7-2	-	few	TRBJ2-2	CASSPLQGGPGELFF	TGTGCCAGCAGCCCACTTCAGGGCGGCCCCGGGGAGCTGTTTTTT
TRBV19	TRBD1	-	TRBJ2-2	CASSKWDRASGELFF	TGTGCCAGTAGTAAATGGGACAGGGCATCCGGGGAGCTGTTTTTT
TRBV3-1/TRBV3-2	-	few	TRBJ1-1	CASSQGGVQGFGAEAFF	TGTGCCAGCAGCCAGGGGGGGGTACAGGGTTTTGGGGCTGAAGCTTTCTTT
TRBV3-1/TRBV3-2	TRBD1	-	TRBJ1-3	CASSQGQGAGNTIYF	TGTGCCAGCAGCCAAGGGCAGGGGGCTGGAAACACCATATATTTT
TRBV5-1	-	-	TRBJ2-2	CASSLTDRFTGELFF	TGCGCCAGCAGCTTGACGGATCGATTCACCGGGGAGCTGTTTTTT
TRBV19	TRBD1	-	TRBJ1-3	CASSSKTGPIYF	TGTGCCAGTAGTTCTAAGACAGGGCCCATTTATTTT
TRBV23-1	-	-	TRBJ2-2	CASSQPPLRGNTGELFF	TGCGCCAGCAGTCAGCCCCCGCTCCGGGGGAACACCGGGGAGCTGTTTTTT
TRBV2	-	once	TRBJ2-7	CASSLRYEQYF	TGTGCCAGCAGTTTAAGGTACGAGCAGTACTTC
TRBV7-2	TRBD2	-	TRBJ2-7	CASSLRLSSGGLPYEQYF	TGTGCCAGCAGCTTACGTCTTTCGAGCGGGGGGCTTCCCTACGAGCAGTACTTC
TRBV9	-	-	TRBJ2-1	CASSSLLGGLLNEQFF	TGTGCCAGCAGCTCCTTGTTGGGGGGACTTTTGAATGAGCAGTTCTTC